One sample yielded the 17 T cell receptor beta chains listed below, sequenced in a study of cytomegalovirus exposure and HLA in healthy donors. With 60 Vbeta and 13 Jbeta primers, the PCR was carried out. Assay used: immunoSEQ multiplex PCR; TCRdb lists only in-frame clones, some missing. Of 65,000 to 95,000 clones detected, roughly 79% appear once; the ten largest clones hold 4.5% to 7%. Sample: PBMCs. The receptors derive from a male donor in good health and CMV-seropositive.

This chain joins TRBV5-1 and TRBJ1-4; TRBD1 aligns across 9 bases. The V gene's germline CDR1 is SGHRS and CDR2 YFSETQ. The CDR3 loop spans 17 amino acids. Trimming removed 5 bases from V and 0 bases from J; junction bases left unmatched: 8. CDR3 sequence: CASRRGTGRATNEKLFF. The CDR3 bases are TGCGCCAGCAGAAGGGGGACAGGGAGGGCAACTAATGAAAAACTGTTTTTT.

The chain links TRBV28 to TRBJ2-1; D might be TRBD2 (5 bases). Germline V lookup: CDR1 MDHEN, CDR2 SYDVKM. This CDR3 is built from 12 residues. Between the trimmed V and J ends, which lost 5 bases and 12 bases, there was a span of 14 bases. This chain's CDR3 is CASSTGEPVQFF. DNA for the CDR3: TGTGCCAGCAGTACCGGGGAACCTGTGCAGTTCTTC. Variable domain in full (rest from reference TRBV28 and TRBJ2-1): DVKVTQSSRYLVKRTGEKVFLECVQDMDHENMFWYRQDPGLGLRLIYFSYDVKMKEKGDIPEGYSVSREKKERFSLILESASTNQTSMYLCASSTGEPVQFFGPGTRLTVL.

The chain links TRBV5-1 to TRBJ1-4, with TRBD1 as a possible D gene (5 bases). CDR3 size: 15 residues. Germline CDR1 SGHRS, CDR2 YFSETQ. The V end was cut by 5 bases, the J end by 4 bases, with 15 bases between. This CDR3 is CASSPSGVINEKLFF. As DNA, the CDR3 is TGCGCCAGCAGTCCCTCGGGGGTGATTAATGAAAAACTGTTTTTT.

The gene calls are TRBV10-3 and TRBJ2-6; 10 nucleotides align to TRBD1. Germline CDR1 and CDR2: ENHRY and SYGVKD. V shed 10 bases, J shed 2 bases, and the junction held 8 bases outside the gene matches. The CDR3 covers 16 residues. CDR3 coding DNA: TGTGCCACTTTGGACAGGGGGAACGCTGGGGCCAACGTCCTGACTTTC. It codes for CATLDRGNAGANVLTF.

The chain is built from TRBV4-1 and TRBJ2-3, with TRBD2 matching 7 bases. The CDR3 runs to 16 residues. From germline, CDR1 is MGHRA and CDR2 YSYEKL. V shed 4 bases and J 3 bases; nucleotides not matched to a gene: 10. The CDR3 DNA reads TGCGCCAGCAGCCGCCAGCCAGGACTAGAGACAGATACGCAGTATTTT. It is translated as CASSRQPGLETDTQYF.

The chain links TRBV9 to TRBJ2-7; 8 bases are a match to TRBD2. Per the germline V gene, CDR1 is SGDLS and CDR2 is YYNGEE. The CDR3 covers 15 residues. With 4 bases clipped from V and 5 bases from J, the junction kept 11 bases outside the gene matches. DNA of the CDR3: TGTGCCAGCAGCCTTAGCGCTAGCGGGCCCCACGAGCAGTACTTC. Amino acids: CASSLSASGPHEQYF.

Remarks on this clone: Compared with germline, one end of the junction differs, possibly owing to a read error. V usage is TRBV7-9 and J usage is TRBJ2-7; possible D gene TRBD2, 6 bases. Looked up from germline, CDR1 is SEHNR and CDR2 is FQNEAQ (reference sequence). This CDR3 is built from 12 residues. The CDR3 loop is CSSSLGGYEQYF. In DNA, the CDR3 is TGTTCCAGCAGCTTGGGGGGATACGAGCAGTACTTC.

The chain carries TRBV6-1 and TRBJ2-4; TRBD2 aligns across 9 bases. The CDR3 extends over 16 amino acids. V lost 3 bases, J lost 1 base, and 4 bases stayed unmatched. In germline, CDR1 is MNHNS, CDR2 SASEGT. The CDR3 is CASSDSGGLAKNIQYF. As DNA, the CDR3 is TGTGCCAGCAGTGATAGCGGGGGTCTGGCCAAAAACATTCAGTACTTC.

This clone turned up a few times. The V call is TRBV4-2, the J call TRBJ2-2; 10 bases are a match to TRBD2. Germline values: CDR1 LGHNA, CDR2 YNFKEQ. This CDR3 spans 19 amino acids. Trimming took 1 base from V and 3 from J; bases not matched to a gene: 11. The CDR3 reads CASSQGGGIAGGDTGELFF. The CDR3 region has the DNA TGTGCCAGCAGCCAAGGAGGGGGCATAGCGGGGGGCGACACCGGGGAGCTGTTTTTT.

V usage is TRBV18 and J usage is TRBJ2-5, with a possible D match to TRBD1 (5 bases). V was trimmed by 3 bases and J by 4 bases, leaving 6 bases between them. This CDR3 comprises 12 residues. The germline V gene encodes CDR1 KGHSH and CDR2 LQKENI. The CDR3 spells CASSPQGETQYF. The CDR3 DNA follows: TGTGCCAGCTCACCCCAGGGAGAGACCCAGTACTTC. Full variable domain (rest looked up from reference TRBV18 and TRBJ2-5): NAGVMQNPRHLVRRRGQEARLRCSPMKGHSHVYWYRQLPEEGLKFMVYLQKENIIDESGMPKERFSAEFPKEGPSILRIQQVVRGDSAAYFCASSPQGETQYFGPGTRLLVL.

The chain recombines TRBV29-1 with TRBJ1-1, with no clear D. CDR3 length: 13 residues. The V end lost 6 bases, the J end lost 0 bases, and 11 bases lay between the germline ends. Germline loops: CDR1 SQVTM, CDR2 ANQGSEA. The DNA for the CDR3 is TGCAGCGTAATCCACAGTCTGAACACTGAAGCTTTCTTT. This sequence encodes CSVIHSLNTEAFF.

The chain combines TRBV7-2 with TRBJ1-2; 9 bases are a match to TRBD1. Per the germline V gene, CDR1 is SGHTA and CDR2 is FQGNSA. The ends lost 3 bases at V and 4 bases at J; junction bases unmatched: 6. The CDR3 sequence is 15 residues long. The CDR3 sequence is CASSFQGQGSYGYTF. The DNA for the CDR3 is TGTGCCAGCAGCTTTCAGGGACAGGGTAGCTATGGCTACACCTTC. Based on the CDR3 plus reference TRBV7-2 and TRBJ1-2, the full variable domain is GAGVSQSPSNKVTEKGKDVELRCDPISGHTALYWYRQSLGQGLEFLIYFQGNSAPDKSGLPSDRFSAERTGGSVSTLTIQRTQQEDSAVYLCASSFQGQGSYGYTFGSGTRLTVV.

This clone turned up a few times. CDR3 nucleotides: TGTGCCAGCAGCTTAGCCGGACTGCAAGAGACCCAGTACTTC. It is translated as CASSLAGLQETQYF. The chain joins TRBV7-2 to TRBJ2-5, with D perhaps TRBD2 (5 bases). The CDR3 spans 14 residues. V was pared by 0 bases and J by 2 bases, with 7 bases between. Germline V gene lookup returns CDR1 SGHTA and CDR2 FQGNSA.

The sample holds one count of this clone. The genes are TRBV28 and TRBJ2-1, with 11 bases that match TRBD2. Per germline, CDR1 MDHEN and CDR2 SYDVKM. V lost 3 bases, J lost 4 bases, and 5 bases stayed unmatched. The CDR3 loop spans 16 amino acids. CDR3 in amino acids: CASSFGLAGTYNEQFF. CDR3 sequence (DNA): TGTGCCAGCAGTTTCGGACTAGCGGGCACATACAATGAGCAGTTCTTC.

The chain recombines TRBV29-1 with TRBJ1-2; possible D gene TRBD1, 5 bases. The germline V gene has CDR1 SQVTM and CDR2 ANQGSEA. CDR3 length equals 11 residues. CDR3 residues: CSVGHNYGYTF. The CDR3 region has the DNA TGCAGTGTAGGACACAACTATGGCTACACCTTC.

This clone turned up a few times. The V and J genes are TRBV10-3 and TRBJ2-3; a weak D match, TRBD2 (6 bases). Looked up from germline, CDR1 is ENHRY and CDR2 is SYGVKD. The CDR3 has 13 residues. The V end lost 7 bases, the J end lost 1 base, and 9 bases lay between the germline ends. The CDR3 loop is CAINPSGTDTQYF. CDR3 DNA: TGTGCCATCAATCCTAGCGGCACAGATACGCAGTATTTT.

The chain recombines TRBV7-9 with TRBJ2-1; 8 nucleotides line up with TRBD2. The CDR3 has 14 residues. J was trimmed by 9 bases and V by 6 bases; bases with no gene match: 10. Germline values: CDR1 SEHNR, CDR2 FQNEAQ (reference sequence). The CDR3 DNA reads TGTGCCAGCAGTGGGCCCGGGAGGGCGGGTGAGCAGTTCTTC. It codes for CASSGPGRAGEQFF. The variable domain in full, completed from reference TRBV7-9 and TRBJ2-1, reads DTGVSQNPRHKITKRGQNVTFRCDPISEHNRLYWYRQTLGQGPEFLTYFQNEAQLEKSRLLSDRFSAERPKGSFSTLEIQRTEQGDSAMYLCASSGPGRAGEQFFGPGTRLTVL.